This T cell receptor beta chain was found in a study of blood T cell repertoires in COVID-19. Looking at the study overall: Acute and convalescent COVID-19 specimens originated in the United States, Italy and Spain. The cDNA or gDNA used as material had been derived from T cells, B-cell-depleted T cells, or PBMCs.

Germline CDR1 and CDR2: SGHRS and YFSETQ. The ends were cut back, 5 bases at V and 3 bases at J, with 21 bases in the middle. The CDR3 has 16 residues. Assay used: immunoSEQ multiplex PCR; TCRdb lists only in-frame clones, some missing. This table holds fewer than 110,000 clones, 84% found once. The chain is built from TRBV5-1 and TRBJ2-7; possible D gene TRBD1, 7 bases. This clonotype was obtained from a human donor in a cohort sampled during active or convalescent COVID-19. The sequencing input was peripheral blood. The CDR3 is CASSSLRQGGVYEQYF. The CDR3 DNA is TGCGCCAGCAGTTCCCTTCGACAGGGAGGTGTCTACGAGCAGTACTTC.